The 17 T cell receptor beta chains presented below share a single source sample, sequenced in a study of human T cells and chemical hapten exposure. This sample's time point: patch test 1, 2 weeks after DPC sensitization. Documented treatment: therapeutic diphenylcyclopropenone sensitization with weekly scalp DPC. MiXCR was run by TCRdb on the RACE reads, yielding one entry per CDR3 protein. The sample comprises around 100,000 distinct CDR3 sequences, approximately 11% of which are singletons, and approximately 4% rests with the top ten. The sequenced sample was whole blood, obtained in connection with sensitization to the hapten diphenylcyclopropenone (DPC). Receptors originate from a middle-aged woman with alopecia areata. Some clones in this sample may be carry-over from other donors' samples.

There are a few counts of this clonotype. This sequence joins TRBV9 and TRBJ1-2, with D possibly matching TRBD1 (5 bases). The CDR3 runs to 15 residues. Germline CDR1 reads SGDLS; CDR2 reads YYNGEE. Trimming took 7 bases from V and 5 from J, leaving 21 bases between them. The CDR3: CASGRPGRTMYGYTF. In nucleotides, the CDR3 is TGTGCCAGCGGACGACCGGGACGGACAATGTATGGCTACACCTTC.

The rearrangement links TRBV7-2 to TRBJ2-7, with D possibly being TRBD2 (7 bases). Germline V gene sequence: CDR1 SGHTA, CDR2 FQGNSA. The length of the CDR3 is 15 residues. V lost 2 bases and J lost 1, with 12 bases in between. The CDR3 loop is CASSLYRGASYEQYF. CDR3 nucleotide sequence: TGTGCCAGCAGCTTATACCGGGGGGCTTCCTACGAGCAGTACTTC.

The chain joins TRBV20-1 to TRBJ1-5; D may be TRBD1 (5 bases). The ends were cut back, 4 bases at V and 1 base at J, with 8 bases in the middle. Germline assignment: CDR1 DFQATT and CDR2 SNEGSKA (reference sequence). The CDR3 covers 13 residues. The CDR3 DNA sequence: TGCAGTGCTACCCGACAGAGCAATCAGCCCCAGCATTTT. It yields the protein CSATRQSNQPQHF.

This clonotype was counted a few times. The chain links TRBV9 to TRBJ2-5; the match to TRBD1 covers 7 bases. Germline V gene data show CDR1 as SGDLS and CDR2 as YYNGEE. Trimming at V came to 3 bases and at J to 5 bases, leaving 4 bases not matched to a gene. The CDR3 spans 13 residues. The CDR3 nucleotides are TGTGCCAGCAGCGCGGGACAGTCGGAGACCCAGTACTTC. It is translated as CASSAGQSETQYF. The full variable domain, in which reference TRBV9 and TRBJ2-5 provide the parts outside the CDR3, is DSGVTQTPKHLITATGQRVTLRCSPRSGDLSVYWYQQSLDQGLQFLIQYYNGEERAKGNILERFSAQQFPDLHSELNLSSLELGDSALYFCASSAGQSETQYFGPGTRLLVL.

This clonotype was recorded many times. This rearrangement joins TRBV6-5 to TRBJ2-1; no reliable D call. The V end was cut by 4 bases, the J end by 6 bases, with 10 bases between. This CDR3 is built from 13 residues. CDR1 MNHEY and CDR2 SVGAGI come from the germline V gene. The CDR3 loop reads CASSSNFANEQFF. In nucleotides, the CDR3 is TGTGCCAGCAGTTCCAACTTCGCCAATGAGCAGTTCTTC.

In its sample, this clonotype was seen a few times. The rearrangement joins TRBV12-3 or TRBV12-4 to TRBJ2-1, with D uncertain. The CDR3 spans 16 residues. The germline V and J ends were trimmed by 6 bases and 9 bases, with 24 bases remaining between them. The CDR3 region is CASSLLGPGPRGEQFF. DNA for the CDR3: TGTGCCAGCAGCCTGCTTGGGCCGGGTCCGAGAGGTGAGCAGTTCTTC.

This clonotype was counted at least ten times. The rearrangement uses TRBV7-9 and TRBJ1-1, with D possibly matching TRBD1 (6 bases). Germline V gene sequence: CDR1 SEHNR, CDR2 FQNEAQ (reference sequence). This CDR3 has 14 amino acids. V shed 5 bases and J shed 1 base, with 11 bases lying between them. The CDR3 region is CASSPGASNTEAFF. CDR3 nucleotide sequence: TGTGCCAGCAGCCCAGGGGCGTCGAACACTGAAGCTTTCTTT.

This clonotype was detected many times. The chain is built from TRBV18 and TRBJ2-4; D is unresolved. CDR1 and CDR2 from the germline V gene are KGHSH and LQKENI. Trimming pared 0 bases from V and 5 bases from J, leaving 2 bases between. The CDR3 length is 12 residues. CDR3 bases: TGTGCCAGCTCACCACCGGAAAACATTCAGTACTTC. As protein: CASSPPENIQYF.

This chain uses TRBV7-3 with TRBJ2-5, with 15 positions matching TRBD2. V lost 2 bases and J lost 4; bases outside the gene matches: 5. CDR3 length: 17 amino acids. Germline V CDR1 and CDR2: SGHTA, FQGTGA. CDR3 loop: CASSLVPGLAGGETQYF. CDR3 nucleotides: TGTGCCAGCAGCTTAGTCCCGGGACTAGCGGGGGGAGAGACCCAGTACTTC.

This clonotype occurred many times. The chain employs TRBV6-2 or TRBV6-3 and TRBJ2-7; TRBD2 aligns across 11 bases. The CDR3 runs to 15 residues. The V gene's germline CDR1 is MNHEY and CDR2 SVGEGT. V lost 7 bases, J lost 7 bases, and 12 bases stayed unmatched. The CDR3, as DNA: TGTGCCAGCAAGTATCAGACTAGCGGGATGTGGGAGCAGTACTTC. Translated: CASKYQTSGMWEQYF.

This clonotype was detected many times. V gene TRBV20-1 combines with J gene TRBJ1-2; 10 nucleotides align to TRBD1. CDR3 size: 15 residues. V trimming: 3 bases; J trimming: 3 bases; junction bases outside the gene matches: 7. Germline CDR1 DFQATT, CDR2 SNEGSKA (reference sequence). The CDR3 here is CSASRRDRGDYGYTF. In DNA, the CDR3 is TGCAGTGCTAGCCGGCGGGACAGGGGTGACTATGGCTACACCTTC.

This chain joins TRBV2 and TRBJ2-1; D unclear. Germline-derived CDR1 and CDR2 are SNHLY and FYNNEI. V was pared by 3 bases and J by 7 bases, with 19 bases between. This CDR3 spans 16 amino acids. The CDR3 sequence: CASSDQRPAPLNEQFF. CDR3 sequence (DNA): TGTGCCAGCAGTGATCAGCGACCCGCCCCCCTAAATGAGCAGTTCTTC.

This clonotype came up a few times. The genes are TRBV11-2 and TRBJ2-1; the match to TRBD2 covers 7 bases. Per the germline V gene, CDR1 is SGHAT and CDR2 is FQNNGV. The V and J ends lost 5 bases and 7 bases, in that order; junction bases with no gene match: 11. This CDR3 has 15 residues. CDR3 protein: CASSLRTRIGNEQFF. In DNA, the CDR3 is TGTGCCAGCAGCCTCCGGACTAGAATAGGAAATGAGCAGTTCTTC.

This clonotype was counted between two and nine times. The gene calls are TRBV7-2 and TRBJ1-3; TRBD1 aligns across 7 bases. V shed 5 bases and J 0 bases; nucleotides not matched to a gene: 4. The CDR3 has 15 residues. Germline V gene data show CDR1 as SGHTA and CDR2 as FQGNSA. CDR3 nucleotide sequence: TGTGCCAGCAGCCTCGGACAGGCCTCTGGAAACACCATATATTTT. Residues: CASSLGQASGNTIYF. The full variable domain, completed using reference TRBV7-2 and TRBJ1-3, is GAGVSQSPSNKVTEKGKDVELRCDPISGHTALYWYRQSLGQGLEFLIYFQGNSAPDKSGLPSDRFSAERTGGSVSTLTIQRTQQEDSAVYLCASSLGQASGNTIYFGEGSWLTVV.

This clonotype was seen a handful of times. The chain uses TRBV10-3 and TRBJ2-7; no clear D gene. CDR1 is ENHRY and CDR2 is SYGVKD in the germline V gene. V was clipped by 1 base and J by 6 bases, with 22 bases between them. The CDR3 has 17 residues. This CDR3 is CAISELATAKPYSEQYF. The CDR3 nucleotides read TGTGCCATCAGTGAGTTGGCGACCGCCAAGCCCTACTCCGAGCAGTACTTC.

In this sample, this clonotype turned up a few times. This sequence joins TRBV12-3 or TRBV12-4 and TRBJ1-2; 11 bases fit TRBD1. V shed 2 bases and J 6 bases; nucleotides not matched to a gene: 5. This CDR3 spans 15 amino acids. CDR3 nucleotide sequence: TGTGCCAGCAGTTTACCCAGGACAGGGGGCGATGGCTACACCTTC. Residues: CASSLPRTGGDGYTF.

The rearrangement joins TRBV9 to TRBJ2-3; D is ambiguous. The CDR3 is made up of 14 amino acids. Trimming took off 0 bases at V and 4 bases at J, with 9 bases between the two ends. CDR1 and CDR2 (germline): SGDLS, YYNGEE. The CDR3 bases are TGTGCCAGCAGCGTAGGTTGGACGGCAGATACGCAGTATTTT. Translation: CASSVGWTADTQYF.